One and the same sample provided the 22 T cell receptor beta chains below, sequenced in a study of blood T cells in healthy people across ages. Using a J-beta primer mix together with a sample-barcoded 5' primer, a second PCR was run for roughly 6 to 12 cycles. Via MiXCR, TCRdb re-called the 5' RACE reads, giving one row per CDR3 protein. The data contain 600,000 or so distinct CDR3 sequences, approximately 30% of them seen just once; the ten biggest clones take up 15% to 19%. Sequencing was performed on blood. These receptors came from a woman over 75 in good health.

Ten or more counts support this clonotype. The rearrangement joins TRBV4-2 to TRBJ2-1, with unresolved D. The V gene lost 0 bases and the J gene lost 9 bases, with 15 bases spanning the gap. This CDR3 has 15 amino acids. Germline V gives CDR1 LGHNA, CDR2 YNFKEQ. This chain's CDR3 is CASSQDSARNGEQFF. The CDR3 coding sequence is TGTGCCAGCAGCCAAGATTCCGCCAGAAACGGTGAGCAGTTCTTC.

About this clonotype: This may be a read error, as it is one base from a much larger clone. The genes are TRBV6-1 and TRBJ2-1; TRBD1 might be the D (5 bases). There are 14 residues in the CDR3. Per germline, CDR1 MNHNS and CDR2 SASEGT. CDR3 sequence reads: CASSEQGLLNGQFF. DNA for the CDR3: TGTGCCAGCAGTGAACAGGGATTGCTCAATGGGCAGTTCTTC.

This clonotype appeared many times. The CDR3 region is CSASGGLGRYEQYF. CDR3 bases: TGCAGTGCTAGTGGGGGACTAGGTCGCTACGAGCAGTACTTC. J is TRBJ2-7 and V is TRBV20-1; 8 bases map to TRBD2. After removal of 3 bases from V and 3 bases from J, the junction contained 7 bases not matched to a gene. This CDR3 region has 14 residues. Germline lookup yields CDR1 DFQATT and CDR2 SNEGSKA (reference sequence).

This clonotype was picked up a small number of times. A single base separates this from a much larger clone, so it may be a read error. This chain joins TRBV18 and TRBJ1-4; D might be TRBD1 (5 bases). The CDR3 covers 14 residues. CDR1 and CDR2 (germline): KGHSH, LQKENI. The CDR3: CASSVDSANEKRFF. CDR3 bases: TGTGCCAGCTCCGTTGACAGTGCTAATGAAAAACGGTTTTTT.

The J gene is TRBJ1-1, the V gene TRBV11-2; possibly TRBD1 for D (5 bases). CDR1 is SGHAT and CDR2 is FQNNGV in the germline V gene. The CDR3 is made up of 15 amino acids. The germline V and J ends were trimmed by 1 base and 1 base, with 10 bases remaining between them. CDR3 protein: CASSLGADRNTEAFF. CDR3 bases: TGTGCCAGCAGCTTAGGGGCTGACAGGAACACTGAAGCTTTCTTT.

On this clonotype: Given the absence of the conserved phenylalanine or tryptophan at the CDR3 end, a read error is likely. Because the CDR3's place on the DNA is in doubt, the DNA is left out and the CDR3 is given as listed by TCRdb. CDR3 region: CASSQGDGNSELLL. This chain links TRBV4-3 with TRBJ2-5. CDR1 and CDR2 from the germline V gene are LGHNA and YSLEER. Termini included, the CDR3 measures 14 amino acids.

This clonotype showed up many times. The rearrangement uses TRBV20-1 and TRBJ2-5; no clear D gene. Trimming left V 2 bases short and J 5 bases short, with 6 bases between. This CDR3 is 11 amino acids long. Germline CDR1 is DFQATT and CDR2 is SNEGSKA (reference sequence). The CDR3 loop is CSARQDETQYF. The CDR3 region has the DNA TGCAGTGCTAGACAAGACGAGACCCAGTACTTC.

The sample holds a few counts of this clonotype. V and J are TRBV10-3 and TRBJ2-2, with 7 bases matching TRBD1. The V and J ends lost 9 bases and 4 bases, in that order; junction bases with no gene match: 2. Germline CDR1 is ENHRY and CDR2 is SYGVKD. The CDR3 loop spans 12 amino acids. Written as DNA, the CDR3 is TGTGCCATACAGGGGTCCACCGGGGAGCTGTTTTTT. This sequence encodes CAIQGSTGELFF.

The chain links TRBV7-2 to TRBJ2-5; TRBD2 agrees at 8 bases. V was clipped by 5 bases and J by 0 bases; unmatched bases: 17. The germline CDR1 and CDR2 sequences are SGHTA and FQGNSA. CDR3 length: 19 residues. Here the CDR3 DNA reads TGTGCCAGCAGCCTTCGAGGGGCGGGGGGCTCCCTGTACCAAGAGACCCAGTACTTC. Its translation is CASSLRGAGGSLYQETQYF. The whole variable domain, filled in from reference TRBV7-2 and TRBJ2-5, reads GAGVSQSPSNKVTEKGKDVELRCDPISGHTALYWYRQSLGQGLEFLIYFQGNSAPDKSGLPSDRFSAERTGGSVSTLTIQRTQQEDSAVYLCASSLRGAGGSLYQETQYFGPGTRLLVL.

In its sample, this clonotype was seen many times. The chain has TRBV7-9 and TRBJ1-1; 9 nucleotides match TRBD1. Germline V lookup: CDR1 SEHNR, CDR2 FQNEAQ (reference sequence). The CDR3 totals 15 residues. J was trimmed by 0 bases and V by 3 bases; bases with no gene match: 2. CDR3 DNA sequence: TGTGCCAGCAGCTTGGGGGACAGGGTGAACACTGAAGCTTTCTTT. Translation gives CASSLGDRVNTEAFF.

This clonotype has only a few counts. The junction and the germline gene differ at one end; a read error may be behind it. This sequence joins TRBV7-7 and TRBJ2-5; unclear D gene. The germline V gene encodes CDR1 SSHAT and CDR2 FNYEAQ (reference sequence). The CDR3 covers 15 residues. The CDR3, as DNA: TGTGCTAGCAGCTTAAGTTCCGGGTTGAGTGATGAGCAGTACTTC. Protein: CASSLSSGLSDEQYF.

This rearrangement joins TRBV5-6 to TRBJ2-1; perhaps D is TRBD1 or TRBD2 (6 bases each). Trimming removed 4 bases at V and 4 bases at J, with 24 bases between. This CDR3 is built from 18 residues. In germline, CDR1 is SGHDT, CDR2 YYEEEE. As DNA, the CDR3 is TGTGCCAGCAGCGCCTGGCTCCCGGCGGGACAAAATTACAATGAGCAGTTCTTC. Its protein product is CASSAWLPAGQNYNEQFF.

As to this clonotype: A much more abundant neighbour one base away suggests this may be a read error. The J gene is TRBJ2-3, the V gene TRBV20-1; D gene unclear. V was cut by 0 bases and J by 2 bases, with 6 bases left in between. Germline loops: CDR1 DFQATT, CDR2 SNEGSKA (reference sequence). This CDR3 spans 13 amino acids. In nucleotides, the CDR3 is TGCAGTGCTAGAGATGTCAACACAGATACGCAGTATTTT. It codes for CSARDVNTDTQYF.

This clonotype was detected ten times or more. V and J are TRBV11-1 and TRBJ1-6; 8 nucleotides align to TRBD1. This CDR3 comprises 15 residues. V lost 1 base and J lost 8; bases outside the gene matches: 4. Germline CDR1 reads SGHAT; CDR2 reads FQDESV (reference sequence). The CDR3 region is CASSLEGQAYSPLHF. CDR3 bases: TGTGCCAGCAGCTTAGAGGGACAGGCGTATTCACCCCTCCACTTT.

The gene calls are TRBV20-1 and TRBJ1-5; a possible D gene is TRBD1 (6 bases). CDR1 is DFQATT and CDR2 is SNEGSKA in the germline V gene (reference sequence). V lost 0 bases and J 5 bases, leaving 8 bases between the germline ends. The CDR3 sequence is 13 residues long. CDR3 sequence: CSARDAGDQPQHF. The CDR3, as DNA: TGCAGTGCTAGAGACGCAGGGGATCAGCCCCAGCATTTT.

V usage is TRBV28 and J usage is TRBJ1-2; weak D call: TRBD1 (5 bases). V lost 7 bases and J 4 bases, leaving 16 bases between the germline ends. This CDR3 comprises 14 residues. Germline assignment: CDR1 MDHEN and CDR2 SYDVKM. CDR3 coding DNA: TGTGCCAGCAAAAGTGGGGCGGGAGGCTATGGCTACACCTTC. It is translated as CASKSGAGGYGYTF.

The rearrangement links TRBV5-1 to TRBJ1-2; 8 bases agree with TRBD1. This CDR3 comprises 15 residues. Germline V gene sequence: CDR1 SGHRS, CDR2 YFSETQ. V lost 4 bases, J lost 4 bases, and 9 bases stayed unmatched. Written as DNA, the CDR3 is TGCGCCAGCAGCCCGGAACAGGGGGAAAGCTATGGCTACACCTTC. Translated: CASSPEQGESYGYTF.

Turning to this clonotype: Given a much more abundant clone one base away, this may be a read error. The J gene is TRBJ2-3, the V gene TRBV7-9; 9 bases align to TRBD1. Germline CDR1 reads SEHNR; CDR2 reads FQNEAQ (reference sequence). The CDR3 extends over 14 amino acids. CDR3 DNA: TGTACCAGCAGCGGGACAGGGAACACAGATACGCAGTATTTT. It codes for CTSSGTGNTDTQYF.

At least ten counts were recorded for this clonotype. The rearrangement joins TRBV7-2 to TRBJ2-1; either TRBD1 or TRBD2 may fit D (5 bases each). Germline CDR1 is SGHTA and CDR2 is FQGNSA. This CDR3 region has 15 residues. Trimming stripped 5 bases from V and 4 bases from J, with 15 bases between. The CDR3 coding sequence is TGTGCCAGCAGCCTTCAGTCGGGACCATACAATGAGCAGTTCTTC. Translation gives CASSLQSGPYNEQFF.

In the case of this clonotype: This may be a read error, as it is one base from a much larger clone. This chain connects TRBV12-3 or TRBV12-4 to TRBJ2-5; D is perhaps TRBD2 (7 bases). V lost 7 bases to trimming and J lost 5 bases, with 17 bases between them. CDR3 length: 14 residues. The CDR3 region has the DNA TGTGCCAGCATGGGGGCGGGGGTTCAGGAGACCCAGTACTTC. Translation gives CASMGAGVQETQYF.

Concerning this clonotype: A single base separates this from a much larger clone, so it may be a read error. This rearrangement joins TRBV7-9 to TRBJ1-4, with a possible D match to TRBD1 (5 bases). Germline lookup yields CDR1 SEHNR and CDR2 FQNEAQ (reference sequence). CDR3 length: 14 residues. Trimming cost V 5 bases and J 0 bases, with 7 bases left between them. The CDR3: CASSRQSTNEKLFF. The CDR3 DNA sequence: TGTGCCAGCAGCCGACAGTCAACTAATGAAAAACTGTTTTTT.

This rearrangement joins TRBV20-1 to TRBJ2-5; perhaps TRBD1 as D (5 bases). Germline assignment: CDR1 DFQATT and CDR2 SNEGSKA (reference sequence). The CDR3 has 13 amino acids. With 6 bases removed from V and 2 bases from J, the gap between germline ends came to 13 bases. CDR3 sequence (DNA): TGCAGTGCGAGCCCAGGGTCACAAGAGACCCAGTACTTC. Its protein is CSASPGSQETQYF.